The rows below give T cell receptor beta chains drawn from one sample of a study of CD8+CD57+ T cells in acquired aplastic anemia. TCRdb re-called the reads with MiXCR, one entry per CDR3 protein. The data hold around 200,000 distinct CDR3 sequences, with around 60% observed a single time. The sequencing input was sorted CD4+, CD8+, or CD8+CD57+ T cells (not recorded which) from PBMCs. These receptors originate from a human donor with aplastic anemia. The CDR3 runs from the conserved cysteine through the conserved F or W. Each record gives: CDR3 DNA, CDR3 protein, V gene, J gene, D gene, clone size. The D gene is left open where the match is weak. Clone sizes are given selectively: once, few, many, or a class where the clone is expanded.

TGCAGTGCTAGGTTAAGCAGGGGAGCCTACGAGCAGTACTTC,CSARLSRGAYEQYF,TRBV20-1,TRBJ2-7,-,-
TGCGCCAGCAGTGGGGGATCGTTTAGGTTAGGGGCCGGTCACGAGCAGTACTTC,CASSGGSFRLGAGHEQYF,TRBV10-2,TRBJ2-7,-,many
TGCGCCAGCAGCTTGGCGGAGGGACAGGGCCACACTGAAGCTTTCTTT,CASSLAEGQGHTEAFF,TRBV5-1,TRBJ1-1,TRBD1,many
TGTGCCAGCAGTGTTGAGGGACAAGGTATTGTGACCCAGTACTTC,CASSVEGQGIVTQYF,TRBV2,TRBJ2-5,-,-
TGTGCCAGCCGACGCTGGGGAGCTTTCTTT,CASRRWGAFF,TRBV25-1,TRBJ1-1,-,-
TGCGCCAGCAGCCAATTAGCGGGGGAGAACACCGGGGAGCTGTTTTTT,CASSQLAGENTGELFF,TRBV4-1,TRBJ2-2,TRBD2,many
TGTGCCACCAGTGATCCAGGGGAGAGTCAGCCCCAGCATTTT,CATSDPGESQPQHF,TRBV24-1,TRBJ1-5,-,-
TGCAGTGCCCCTGCGACCAGGGGTGAGCAGTTCTTC,CSAPATRGEQFF,TRBV20-1,TRBJ2-1,-,-
TGTGCCAGCAGCAAAACCGGCGGGGGGGCTGGCGAGCAGTTCTTC,CASSKTGGGAGEQFF,TRBV7-9,TRBJ2-1,TRBD2,-
TGTGCCAGCAGTTCCGGGACAGGATTGAACACTGAAGCTTTCTTT,CASSSGTGLNTEAFF,TRBV6-2/TRBV6-3,TRBJ1-1,TRBD1,many
TGTGCCAGCAGCCCCGTCCTTCGTGACACCGGGGAGCTGTTTTTT,CASSPVLRDTGELFF,TRBV7-9,TRBJ2-2,-,many
TGCAGCGCACCGCAGGTAGCGGGGGTTGAGCAGTTCTTC,CSAPQVAGVEQFF,TRBV29-1,TRBJ2-1,TRBD2,-
TGCAGCGTTGAGGGTCGGATCAATGAGCAGTTCTTC,CSVEGRINEQFF,TRBV29-1,TRBJ2-1,-,few
TGTGCCAGCAGCTTAGGGCAGGGGGCGAAGTACACTGAAGCTTTCTTT,CASSLGQGAKYTEAFF,TRBV7-6,TRBJ1-1,TRBD1,-
TGTGCCAGCAGTGTAGGGGGCGCGAACGGGGAGCTGTTTTTT,CASSVGGANGELFF,TRBV25-1,TRBJ2-2,TRBD1,-
TGTGCCACCAGCAGTCCCGGGGGGATTCAAGAGACCCAGTACTTC,CATSSPGGIQETQYF,TRBV15,TRBJ2-5,TRBD2,-
TGTGCCAGCAGCTCCGGGACAGGGTTATCCTACGAGCAGTACTTC,CASSSGTGLSYEQYF,TRBV7-8,TRBJ2-7,TRBD1,many
TGTGCCAGCAGCTTGTGGGGTGGCGGGGGGCCCAAAAACATTCAGTACTTC,CASSLWGGGGPKNIQYF,TRBV5-4,TRBJ2-4,TRBD2,-